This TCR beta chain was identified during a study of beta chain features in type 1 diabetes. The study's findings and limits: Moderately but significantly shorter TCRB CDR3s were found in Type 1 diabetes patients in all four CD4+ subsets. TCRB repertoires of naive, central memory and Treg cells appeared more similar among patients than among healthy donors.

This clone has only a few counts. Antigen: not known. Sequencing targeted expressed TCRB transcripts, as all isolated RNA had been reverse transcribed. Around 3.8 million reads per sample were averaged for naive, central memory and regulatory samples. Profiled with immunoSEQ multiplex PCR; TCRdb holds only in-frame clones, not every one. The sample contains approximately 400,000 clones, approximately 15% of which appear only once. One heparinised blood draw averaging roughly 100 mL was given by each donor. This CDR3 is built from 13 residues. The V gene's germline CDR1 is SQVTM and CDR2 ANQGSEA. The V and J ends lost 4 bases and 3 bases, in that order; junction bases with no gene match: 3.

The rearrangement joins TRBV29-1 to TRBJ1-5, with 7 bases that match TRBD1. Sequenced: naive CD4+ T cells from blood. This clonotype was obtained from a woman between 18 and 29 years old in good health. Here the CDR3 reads CSVVDRFNQPQHF. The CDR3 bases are TGCAGCGTTGTGGACAGGTTCAATCAGCCCCAGCATTTT.